This T cell receptor beta chain was profiled in a study of blood T cell repertoires in COVID-19. Study overall: Sources were T cells, B-cell-depleted T cells, or PBMCs; the material itself was cDNA or gDNA.

Details on this clone: A read error may produce the germline difference seen at one junction end.

The CDR3 loop spans 10 amino acids. CDR1 and CDR2 from the germline V gene are SSHAT and FNYEAQ (reference sequence). In the original processing: Amplification with reference gene primers provided the estimates of nucleated cell counts. Using immunoSEQ multiplex PCR, the repertoire was profiled, and TCRdb retains in-frame clones only, with some absent. Clone size and the V and J calls come from that table; the DNA yielded D and trimming. The sample has a few hundred thousand clones; approximately 87% are singletons. The cohort comprised adults aged roughly 18 to 95 years residing in 20 to 25 US areas. Symptom resolution, clearance, or two negative PCRs marked the recovered donors of Cohort 3.

The genes are TRBV7-7 and TRBJ1-1; D is undetermined. Sequencing input: PBMCs or T cells enriched from blood (not recorded which). The source is a woman between 50 and 59 years old who had recovered from COVID-19. CDR3 coding DNA: TGTGCTAGCAGCTCAGAACCTCTGTTCTTT. Its protein is CASSSEPLFF.